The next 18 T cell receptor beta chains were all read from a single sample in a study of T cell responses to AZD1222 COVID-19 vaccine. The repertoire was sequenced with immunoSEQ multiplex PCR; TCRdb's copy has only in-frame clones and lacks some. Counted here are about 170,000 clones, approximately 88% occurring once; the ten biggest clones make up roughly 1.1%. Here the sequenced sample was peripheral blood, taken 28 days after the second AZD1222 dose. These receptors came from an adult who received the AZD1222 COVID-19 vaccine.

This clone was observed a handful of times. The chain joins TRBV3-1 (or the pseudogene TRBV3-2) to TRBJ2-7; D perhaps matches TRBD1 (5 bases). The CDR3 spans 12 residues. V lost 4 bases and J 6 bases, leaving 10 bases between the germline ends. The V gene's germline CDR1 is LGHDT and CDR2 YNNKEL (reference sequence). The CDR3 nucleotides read TGTGCCAGCAGCCTCCGACAGCTCGAGCAGTACTTC. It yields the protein CASSLRQLEQYF.

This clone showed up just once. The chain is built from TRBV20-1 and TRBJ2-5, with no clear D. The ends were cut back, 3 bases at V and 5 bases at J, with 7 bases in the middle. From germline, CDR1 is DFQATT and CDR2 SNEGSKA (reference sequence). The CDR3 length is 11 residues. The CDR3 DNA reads TGCAGTGCTAGCGCTCACGAGACCCAGTACTTC. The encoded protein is CSASAHETQYF.

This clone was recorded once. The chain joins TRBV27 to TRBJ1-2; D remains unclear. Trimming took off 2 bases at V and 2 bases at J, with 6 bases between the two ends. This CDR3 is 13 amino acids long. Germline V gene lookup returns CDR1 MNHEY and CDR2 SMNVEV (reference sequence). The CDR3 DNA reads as TGTGCCAGCAGTTTAAGGCCGAACTATGGCTACACCTTC. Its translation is CASSLRPNYGYTF.

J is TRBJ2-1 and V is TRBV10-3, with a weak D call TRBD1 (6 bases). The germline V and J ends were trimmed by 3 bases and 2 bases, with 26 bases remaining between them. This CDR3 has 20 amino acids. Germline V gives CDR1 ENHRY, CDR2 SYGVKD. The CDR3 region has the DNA TGTGCCATCAGTGATGATATATTCGGCAGAGGAAGGGGGACCTACAATGAGCAGTTCTTC. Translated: CAISDDIFGRGRGTYNEQFF.

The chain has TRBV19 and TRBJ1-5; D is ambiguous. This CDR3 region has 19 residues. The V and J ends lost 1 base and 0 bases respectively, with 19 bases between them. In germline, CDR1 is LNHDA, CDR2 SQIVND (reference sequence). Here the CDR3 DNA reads TGTGCCAGTAGTATAGGTCTACTCCTAACTGTTCTTAGCAATCAGCCCCAGCATTTT. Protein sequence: CASSIGLLLTVLSNQPQHF.

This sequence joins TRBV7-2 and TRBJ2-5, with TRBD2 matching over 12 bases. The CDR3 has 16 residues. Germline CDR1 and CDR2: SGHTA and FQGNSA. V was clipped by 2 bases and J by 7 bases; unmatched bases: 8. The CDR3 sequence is CASSLLRASGGGTQYF. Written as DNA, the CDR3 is TGTGCCAGCAGCTTACTTCGCGCTAGCGGGGGGGGGACCCAGTACTTC. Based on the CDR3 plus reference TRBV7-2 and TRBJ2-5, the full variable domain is GAGVSQSPSNKVTEKGKDVELRCDPISGHTALYWYRQSLGQGLEFLIYFQGNSAPDKSGLPSDRFSAERTGGSVSTLTIQRTQQEDSAVYLCASSLLRASGGGTQYFGPGTRLLVL.

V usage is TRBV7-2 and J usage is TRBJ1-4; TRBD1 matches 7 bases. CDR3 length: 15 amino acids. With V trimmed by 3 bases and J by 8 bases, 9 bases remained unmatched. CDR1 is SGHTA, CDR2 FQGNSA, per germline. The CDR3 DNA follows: TGTGCCAGCAGCTTTGTAAGGGGGCCTGAGGAAAAACTGTTTTTT. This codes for CASSFVRGPEEKLFF.

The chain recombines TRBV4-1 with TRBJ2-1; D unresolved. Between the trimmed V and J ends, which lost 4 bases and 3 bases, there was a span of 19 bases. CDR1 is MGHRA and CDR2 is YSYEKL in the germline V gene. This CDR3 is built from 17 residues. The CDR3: CASSPPRVSPGYNEQFF. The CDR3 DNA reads TGCGCCAGCAGCCCGCCGCGCGTAAGTCCTGGCTACAATGAGCAGTTCTTC.

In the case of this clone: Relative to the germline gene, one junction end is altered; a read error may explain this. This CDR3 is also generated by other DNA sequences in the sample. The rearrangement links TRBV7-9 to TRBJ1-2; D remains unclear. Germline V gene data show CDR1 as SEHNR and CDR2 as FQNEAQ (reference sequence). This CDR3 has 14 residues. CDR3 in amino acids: CASSSGGVNYGYTF. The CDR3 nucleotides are TGTGCCAGCAGCTCGGGCGGGGTGAACTATGGCTACACCTTT.

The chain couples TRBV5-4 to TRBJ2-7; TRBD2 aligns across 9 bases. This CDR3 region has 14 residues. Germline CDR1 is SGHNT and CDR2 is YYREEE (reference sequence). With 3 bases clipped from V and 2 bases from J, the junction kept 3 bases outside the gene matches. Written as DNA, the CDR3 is TGTGCCAGCAGCTCGGGACTAGCTCCCTACGAGCAGTACTTC. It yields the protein CASSSGLAPYEQYF. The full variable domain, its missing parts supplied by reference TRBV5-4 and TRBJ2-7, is ETGVTQSPTHLIKTRGQQVTLRCSSQSGHNTVSWYQQALGQGPQFIFQYYREEENGRGNFPPRFSGLQFPNYSSELNVNALELDDSALYLCASSSGLAPYEQYFGPGTRLTVT.

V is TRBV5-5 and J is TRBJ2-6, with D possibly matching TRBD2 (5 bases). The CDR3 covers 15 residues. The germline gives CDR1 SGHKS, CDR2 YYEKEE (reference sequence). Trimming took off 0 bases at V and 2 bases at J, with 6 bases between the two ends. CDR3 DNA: TGTGCCAGCAGCTTGGTGGGAGCTGGGGCCAACGTCCTGACTTTC. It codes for CASSLVGAGANVLTF.

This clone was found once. The CDR3 here is CAISGQSKNIQYF. The CDR3 nucleotides read TGTGCCATTTCGGGACAGTCAAAAAACATTCAGTACTTC. The rearrangement uses TRBV2 and TRBJ2-4, with 7 positions matching TRBD1. The CDR3 runs to 13 residues. CDR1 is SNHLY and CDR2 is FYNNEI in the germline V gene. J gave up 4 bases and V 10 bases, and 7 bases lay outside the gene matches.

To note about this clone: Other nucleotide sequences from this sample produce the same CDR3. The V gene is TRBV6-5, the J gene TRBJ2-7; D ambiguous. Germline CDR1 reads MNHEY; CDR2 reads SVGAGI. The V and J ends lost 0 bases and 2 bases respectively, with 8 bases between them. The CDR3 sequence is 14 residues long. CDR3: CASSYSAKTYEQYF. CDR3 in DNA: TGTGCCAGCAGTTACTCAGCAAAAACCTACGAGCAGTACTTC.

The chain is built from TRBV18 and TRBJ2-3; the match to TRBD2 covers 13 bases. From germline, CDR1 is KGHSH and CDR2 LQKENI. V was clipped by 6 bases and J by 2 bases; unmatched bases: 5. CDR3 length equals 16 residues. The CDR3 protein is CASSPGLAGSTDTQYF. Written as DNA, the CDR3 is TGTGCCAGCTCCCCGGGACTAGCGGGGTCCACAGATACGCAGTATTTT. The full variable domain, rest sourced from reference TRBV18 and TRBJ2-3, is NAGVMQNPRHLVRRRGQEARLRCSPMKGHSHVYWYRQLPEEGLKFMVYLQKENIIDESGMPKERFSAEFPKEGPSILRIQQVVRGDSAAYFCASSPGLAGSTDTQYFGPGTRLTVL.

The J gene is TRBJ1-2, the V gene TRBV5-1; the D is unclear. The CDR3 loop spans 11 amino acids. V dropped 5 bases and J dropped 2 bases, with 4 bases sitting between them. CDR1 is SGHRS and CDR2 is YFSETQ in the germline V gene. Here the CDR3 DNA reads TGCGCCAGCAGGCAGAACTATGGCTACACCTTC. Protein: CASRQNYGYTF. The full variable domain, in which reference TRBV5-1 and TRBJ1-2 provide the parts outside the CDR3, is KAGVTQTPRYLIKTRGQQVTLSCSPISGHRSVSWYQQTPGQGLQFLFEYFSETQRNKGNFPGRFSGRQFSNSRSEMNVSTLELGDSALYLCASRQNYGYTFGSGTRLTVV.

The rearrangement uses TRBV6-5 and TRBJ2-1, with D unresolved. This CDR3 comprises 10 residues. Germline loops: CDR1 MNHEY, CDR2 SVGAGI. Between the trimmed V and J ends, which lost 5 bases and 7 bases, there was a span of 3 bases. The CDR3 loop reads CASSRNEQFF. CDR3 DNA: TGTGCCAGCAGTCGTAATGAGCAGTTCTTC.

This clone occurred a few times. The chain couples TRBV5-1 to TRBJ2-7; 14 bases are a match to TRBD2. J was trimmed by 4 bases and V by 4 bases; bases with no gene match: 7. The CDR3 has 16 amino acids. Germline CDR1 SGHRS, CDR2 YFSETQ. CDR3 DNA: TGCGCCAGCAGCCGACGGACTAGCGGGGGGAATTACGAGCAGTACTTC. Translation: CASSRRTSGGNYEQYF. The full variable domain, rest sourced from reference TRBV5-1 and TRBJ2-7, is KAGVTQTPRYLIKTRGQQVTLSCSPISGHRSVSWYQQTPGQGLQFLFEYFSETQRNKGNFPGRFSGRQFSNSRSEMNVSTLELGDSALYLCASSRRTSGGNYEQYFGPGTRLTVT.

In DNA form, the CDR3 reads TGTGCCAGCAGCAGCGGGGACAACCCTTTTGAGCAGTACTTC. Its translation: CASSSGDNPFEQYF. This chain connects TRBV5-4 to TRBJ2-7; D may be TRBD2 (7 bases). V was trimmed by 4 bases and J by 7 bases, leaving 18 bases between them. From germline, CDR1 is SGHNT and CDR2 YYREEE (reference sequence). This CDR3 has 14 amino acids.